This T cell receptor (beta chain) was retrieved from a study of blood T cell repertoires in COVID-19. Germline V gives CDR1 SEHNR, CDR2 FQNEAQ (reference sequence). V shed 3 bases and J shed 5 bases, with 10 bases lying between them. The CDR3 totals 13 residues. This table comes from immunoSEQ multiplex PCR, and its TCRdb copy is limited to in-frame clones, with some not included. Of approximately 36,000 clones in the sample, approximately 74% are singletons; the top ten hold over 9.5%. The sequence was obtained from a man between 65 and 85 years old with COVID-19, enrolled during active disease. The sequenced sample consisted of peripheral blood. The genes are TRBV7-9 and TRBJ1-2; D uncertain. In DNA, the CDR3 is TGTGCCAGCAGCTTCACCGGTCCATATGGCTACACCTTC. Protein: CASSFTGPYGYTF. Filled out from reference TRBV7-9 and TRBJ1-2, the complete variable domain reads DTGVSQNPRHKITKRGQNVTFRCDPISEHNRLYWYRQTLGQGPEFLTYFQNEAQLEKSRLLSDRFSAERPKGSFSTLEIQRTEQGDSAMYLCASSFTGPYGYTFGSGTRLTVV.